Listed below are T cell receptor beta chains from one sample, sequenced in a study of CXCR3-negative and CXCR3-positive naive CD8 T cells. TCRdb reanalyzed the 5' RACE reads and collapses them to one entry per CDR3 protein, without DNA. Listed are under 110,000 distinct CDR3 sequences; roughly 0.38% falls within the top ten. Sequencing was done on a sample of naive CXCR3+ CD8+ T cells from blood. The receptors derive from a human donor in good health. Some clones in this sample may be carry-over from other donors' samples. The CDR3 runs from the conserved cysteine through the conserved F or W.

J gene: TRBJ2-1
V gene: TRBV27
CDR3 protein: CASSLSGSYNEQFF

J gene: TRBJ2-7
V gene: TRBV6-5
CDR3 protein: CASSYSRDTYEQYF

J gene: TRBJ2-7
V gene: TRBV7-9
CDR3 protein: CASRQSDRGDEQYF

J gene: TRBJ1-1
V gene: TRBV18
CDR3 protein: CASSPLRTPSGGTEAFF

J gene: TRBJ2-7
V gene: TRBV5-1
CDR3 protein: CASSLAVKGYYEQYF

J gene: TRBJ2-3
V gene: TRBV9
CDR3 protein: CASSETDTQYF

J gene: TRBJ1-1
V gene: TRBV7-9
CDR3 protein: CASSSETGRNTEAFF

J gene: TRBJ2-5
V gene: TRBV20-1
CDR3 protein: CSAPSTSGRAPGETQYF

J gene: TRBJ1-5
V gene: TRBV6-1
CDR3 protein: CASTPSADSNQPQHF

J gene: TRBJ2-2
V gene: TRBV21-1
CDR3 protein: CASSADGNTGELFF

J gene: TRBJ2-1
V gene: TRBV9
CDR3 protein: CARNSGGDSYNEQFF

J gene: TRBJ2-1
V gene: TRBV29-1
CDR3 protein: CSGVGTDYNEQFF

J gene: TRBJ2-1
V gene: TRBV29-1
CDR3 protein: CSVEGRGENNEQFF

J gene: TRBJ2-7
V gene: TRBV29-1
CDR3 protein: CSVEDQNSNSYEQYF

J gene: TRBJ2-2
V gene: TRBV20-1
CDR3 protein: CSARDGGGAKAGELFF

J gene: TRBJ2-1
V gene: TRBV20-1
CDR3 protein: CSARDPLAGQHEQFF

J gene: TRBJ2-7
V gene: TRBV28
CDR3 protein: CASSLYGTEGVEQYF

J gene: TRBJ2-7
V gene: TRBV28
CDR3 protein: CASSSTSSTEQYF

J gene: TRBJ1-1
V gene: TRBV6-2/TRBV6-3
CDR3 protein: CASSVTGMNTEAFF

J gene: TRBJ1-1
V gene: TRBV5-6
CDR3 protein: CASSYSRGVWTEAFF

J gene: TRBJ1-1
V gene: TRBV7-9
CDR3 protein: CASSLGPTEAFF

J gene: TRBJ2-7
V gene: TRBV5-1
CDR3 protein: CASSQVGGEGHEQYF

J gene: TRBJ2-3
V gene: TRBV29-1
CDR3 protein: CSVSLAGGTDTQYF

J gene: TRBJ2-7
V gene: TRBV6-5
CDR3 protein: CATLGQNKNTPTYEQYF

J gene: TRBJ2-1
V gene: TRBV24-1
CDR3 protein: CATSEPGQNNEQFF

J gene: TRBJ2-4
V gene: TRBV21-1
CDR3 protein: CASSSGGSYDLYKNF

J gene: TRBJ1-4
V gene: TRBV6-5
CDR3 protein: CASSLRTDATNEKLFF

J gene: TRBJ2-1
V gene: TRBV29-1
CDR3 protein: CSAQEGRGNEQFF